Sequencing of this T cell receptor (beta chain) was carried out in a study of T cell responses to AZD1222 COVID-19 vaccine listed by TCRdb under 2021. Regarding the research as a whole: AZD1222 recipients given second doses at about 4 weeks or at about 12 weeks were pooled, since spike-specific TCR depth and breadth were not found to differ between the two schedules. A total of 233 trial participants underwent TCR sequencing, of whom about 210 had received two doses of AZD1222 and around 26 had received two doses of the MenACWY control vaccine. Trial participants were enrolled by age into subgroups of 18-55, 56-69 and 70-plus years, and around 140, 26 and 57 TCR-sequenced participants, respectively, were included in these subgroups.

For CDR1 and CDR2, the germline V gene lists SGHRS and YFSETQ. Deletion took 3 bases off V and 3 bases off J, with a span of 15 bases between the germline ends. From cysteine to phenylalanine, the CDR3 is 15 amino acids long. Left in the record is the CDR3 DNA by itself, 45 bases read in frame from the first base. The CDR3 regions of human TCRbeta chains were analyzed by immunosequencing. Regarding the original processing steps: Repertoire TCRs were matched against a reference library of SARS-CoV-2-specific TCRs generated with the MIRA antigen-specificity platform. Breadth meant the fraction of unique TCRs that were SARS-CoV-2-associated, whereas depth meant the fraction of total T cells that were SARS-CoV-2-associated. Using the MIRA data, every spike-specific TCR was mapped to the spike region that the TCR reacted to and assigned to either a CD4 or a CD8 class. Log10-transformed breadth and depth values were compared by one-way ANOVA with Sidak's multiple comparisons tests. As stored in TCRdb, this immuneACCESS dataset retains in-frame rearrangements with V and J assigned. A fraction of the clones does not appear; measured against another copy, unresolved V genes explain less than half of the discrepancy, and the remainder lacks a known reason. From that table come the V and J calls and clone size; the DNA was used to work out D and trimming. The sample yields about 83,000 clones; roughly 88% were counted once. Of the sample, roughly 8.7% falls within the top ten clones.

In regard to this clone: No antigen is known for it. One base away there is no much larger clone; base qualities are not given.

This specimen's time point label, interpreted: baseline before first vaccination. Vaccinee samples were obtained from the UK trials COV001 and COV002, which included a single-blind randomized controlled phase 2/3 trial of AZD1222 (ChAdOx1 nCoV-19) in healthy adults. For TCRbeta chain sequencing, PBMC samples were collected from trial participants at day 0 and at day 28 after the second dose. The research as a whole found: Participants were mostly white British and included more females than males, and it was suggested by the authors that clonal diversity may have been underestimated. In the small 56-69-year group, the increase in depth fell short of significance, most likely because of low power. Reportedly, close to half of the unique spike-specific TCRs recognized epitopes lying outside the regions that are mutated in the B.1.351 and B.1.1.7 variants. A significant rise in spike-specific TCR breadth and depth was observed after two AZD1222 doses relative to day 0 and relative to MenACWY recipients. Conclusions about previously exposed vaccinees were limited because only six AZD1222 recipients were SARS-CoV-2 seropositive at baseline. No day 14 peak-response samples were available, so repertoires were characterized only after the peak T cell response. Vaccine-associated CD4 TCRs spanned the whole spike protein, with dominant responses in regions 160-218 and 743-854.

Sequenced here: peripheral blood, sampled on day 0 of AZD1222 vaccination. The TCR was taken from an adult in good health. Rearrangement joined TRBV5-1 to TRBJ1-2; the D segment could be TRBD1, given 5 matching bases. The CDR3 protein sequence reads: CASSSPTQGDYGYTF. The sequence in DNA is TGCGCCAGCAGCTCCCCCACACAAGGGGACTATGGCTACACCTTC.